The source of this T cell receptor (beta chain) is a study of blood T cell repertoires in COVID-19. Turning to the study itself: The analysed material was cDNA or gDNA that came from T cells, B-cell-depleted T cells, or PBMCs.

Source study methods: For nucleated cells, counts were estimated from reference gene primer amplification. The protocol was immunoSEQ multiplex PCR, while the TCRdb copy is restricted to in-frame clones and leaves out a portion. That table is the source of V, J and clone size, and D and trimming were worked out from the DNA. The sample carries roughly 69,000 clones, 65% to 80% recorded once. V lost 7 bases, J lost 0 bases, and 2 bases stayed unmatched. CDR1 SQVTM and CDR2 ANQGSEA come from the germline V gene. The CDR3 is 12 amino acids. V usage is TRBV29-1 and J usage is TRBJ1-2, with 7 bases that match TRBD1. This clonotype was obtained from a woman aged 50 to 65 with acute or convalescent COVID-19. Sequencing was performed on peripheral blood. The CDR3 sequence is CSGQGANYGYTF. CDR3 sequence (DNA): TGCAGCGGGCAGGGGGCTAACTATGGCTACACCTTC.